This TCR beta chain appears in the sequencing data of a study of response to subunit inactivated influenza vaccine. Via MiXCR, TCRdb re-called the RT-PCR reads, giving one row per CDR3 protein. The sample holds about 650,000 distinct CDR3 sequences, around 15% seen once. On this clonotype itself: Its matching antigen is unknown.

Study-level findings and limits: Authors suggested seasonal influenza vaccinations each recruit few new T cells.

This receptor was identified in a man between 45 and 60 years old who received an inactivated influenza vaccine. The sample consisted of PBMCs from blood, taken 14 to 15 days before vaccination.

The CDR3 sequence is CASSADRGPADTQYF. The CDR3 region has the DNA TGTGCCAGCAGCGCGGACAGGGGGCCAGCAGATACGCAGTATTTT. The rearrangement uses TRBV9 and TRBJ2-3; 11 nucleotides align to TRBD1. V was clipped by 3 bases and J by 4 bases; unmatched bases: 4. The CDR3 is made up of 15 amino acids. Germline CDR1 reads SGDLS; CDR2 reads YYNGEE.